This entry lists 32 T cell receptor beta chains sequenced from one sample in a study of T cells in narcolepsy. Data came from immunoSEQ multiplex PCR; TCRdb stores just in-frame clones and leaves some out. The sample lists about 30,000 clones, 75% to 90% occurring once. Sequenced input: memory (CD45RA-) CD4+ T cells from blood. The receptors derive from a human donor in good health.

The chain is built from TRBV5-6 and TRBJ1-5; TRBD1 might be the D (6 bases). Per germline, CDR1 SGHDT and CDR2 YYEEEE. Trimming shortened V by 0 bases and J by 7 bases, and 11 bases separated the two germline ends. This CDR3 has 14 residues. CDR3 sequence reads: CASSLEGQGQPQHF. The DNA for the CDR3 is TGTGCCAGCAGCTTGGAGGGGCAGGGGCAGCCCCAGCATTTT.

This clone was picked up one time. The chain combines TRBV19 with TRBJ2-5, with D perhaps matching TRBD1 (6 bases). Looked up from germline, CDR1 is LNHDA and CDR2 is SQIVND (reference sequence). This CDR3 is built from 14 residues. With 3 bases removed from V and 2 bases from J, the gap between germline ends came to 10 bases. CDR3 sequence: CASSIVDRQETQYF. The CDR3, as DNA: TGTGCCAGTAGTATCGTAGACAGGCAAGAGACCCAGTACTTC.

The genes are TRBV19 and TRBJ1-6; D is unclear. V lost 4 bases to trimming and J lost 10 bases, with 11 bases between them. CDR1 and CDR2 (germline): LNHDA, SQIVND (reference sequence). The length of the CDR3 is 13 residues. CDR3 nucleotide sequence: TGTGCCAGTAGTAGAGAGGCGTCCTCACCCCTCCACTTT. This translates into CASSREASSPLHF.

The V gene is TRBV6-6, the J gene TRBJ2-7; TRBD1 might be the D (6 bases). Germline CDR1 MNHNY, CDR2 SVGAGI (reference sequence). With 10 bases removed from V and 3 bases from J, the gap between germline ends came to 10 bases. This CDR3 is built from 11 residues. Written as DNA, the CDR3 is TGTGCCACCATGGACAGCTACGAGCAGTACGTC. This encodes CATMDSYEQYV.

The rearrangement joins TRBV12-5 to TRBJ1-6; possibly TRBD1 for D (5 bases). The V end was cut by 1 base, the J end by 6 bases, with 19 bases between. There are 18 residues in the CDR3. Germline V gives CDR1 LGHNT, CDR2 FRNRAP. The CDR3 region is CASGLARDHAAINSPLHF. In DNA, the CDR3 is TGTGCTAGTGGTTTGGCCCGGGACCATGCTGCCATTAATTCACCCCTCCACTTT.

This clone has more than one count but fewer than ten. The rearrangement uses TRBV10-3 and TRBJ1-2; TRBD1 matches at 12 bases. Per germline, CDR1 ENHRY and CDR2 SYGVKD. This CDR3 region has 16 residues. V lost 6 bases and J lost 4; bases outside the gene matches: 9. The CDR3 nucleotides read TGTGCCATCAGCTTGGGACAGGGGGCACGTTTCTATGGCTACACCTTC. Translation: CAISLGQGARFYGYTF.

The J gene is TRBJ1-1, the V gene TRBV6-1; the D is unclear. This CDR3 spans 12 amino acids. V lost 1 base, J lost 7 bases, and 7 bases lay in between. Germline V lookup: CDR1 MNHNS, CDR2 SASEGT. CDR3 loop: CASSEELDEAFF. For the CDR3, the DNA is TGTGCCAGCAGTGAAGAGTTGGATGAAGCTTTCTTT.

The rearrangement links TRBV5-6 to TRBJ1-6; D is unclear. Germline V gene sequence: CDR1 SGHDT, CDR2 YYEEEE. Trimming shortened V by 7 bases and J by 0 bases, and 17 bases separated the two germline ends. CDR3 length: 17 residues. CDR3: CASGEGPTSSYNSPLHF. CDR3 nucleotide sequence: TGTGCCAGCGGCGAGGGCCCAACGAGCTCCTATAATTCACCCCTCCACTTT.

The chain recombines TRBV6-6 with TRBJ2-1; D unclear. Germline CDR1 and CDR2: MNHNY and SVGAGI (reference sequence). This CDR3 has 15 residues. V lost 6 bases to trimming and J lost 4 bases, with 16 bases between them. The chain's CDR3 is CASSLDRVRYNEQFF. Written as DNA, the CDR3 is TGTGCCAGCAGCCTAGATAGGGTCAGGTACAATGAGCAGTTCTTC.

This clone has just one count. The rearrangement links TRBV28 to TRBJ2-7; D unresolved. Trimming cost V 2 bases and J 2 bases, with 7 bases left between them. Per the germline V gene, CDR1 is MDHEN and CDR2 is SYDVKM. The length of the CDR3 is 13 residues. The CDR3, as DNA: TGTGCCAGCAGTTTACCAGGAGCCTACGAGCAGTACTTC. Amino acid sequence: CASSLPGAYEQYF.

The chain couples TRBV5-1 to TRBJ2-5; 13 bases match TRBD2. V trimming: 0 bases; J trimming: 0 bases; junction bases outside the gene matches: 5. There are 18 residues in the CDR3. Germline CDR1 and CDR2: SGHRS and YFSETQ. The CDR3 DNA reads TGCGCCAGCAGCTTGGCAGGGACTAGCGGGGTGTACCAAGAGACCCAGTACTTC. Residues: CASSLAGTSGVYQETQYF.

This chain connects TRBV6-5 to TRBJ1-5; 7 positions match TRBD1. Germline CDR1 and CDR2: MNHEY and SVGAGI. After removal of 8 bases from V and 4 bases from J, the junction contained 2 bases not matched to a gene. CDR3 length equals 12 residues. The CDR3 protein is CASRQGNQPQHF. Written as DNA, the CDR3 is TGTGCCAGCCGACAGGGAAATCAGCCCCAGCATTTT.

The chain couples TRBV2 to TRBJ1-1; D is unclear. Germline V gene sequence: CDR1 SNHLY, CDR2 FYNNEI. V shed 9 bases and J shed 0 bases, with 11 bases lying between them. This CDR3 is built from 13 residues. CDR3 region: CASRASLNTEAFF. The DNA for the CDR3 is TGTGCCAGTCGGGCTTCCTTGAACACTGAAGCTTTCTTT.

CDR3 in amino acids: CASSFTGLYEQYF. The CDR3 DNA is TGTGCCAGCAGTTTCACCGGGCTCTACGAGCAGTACTTC. The chain has TRBV6-6 and TRBJ2-7; D ambiguous. Trimming removed 4 bases at V and 3 bases at J, with 10 bases between. The length of the CDR3 is 13 residues. Germline V CDR1 and CDR2: MNHNY, SVGAGI (reference sequence).

V and J are TRBV9 and TRBJ1-2; D might be TRBD1 (5 bases). The CDR3 has 15 amino acids. V was trimmed by 7 bases and J by 3 bases, leaving 19 bases between them. Germline V gene sequence: CDR1 SGDLS, CDR2 YYNGEE. CDR3 DNA: TGTGCCAGCGGCGCCTGGTCTCAGGGTGACTATGGCTACACCTTC. Its translation: CASGAWSQGDYGYTF.

The chain recombines TRBV5-1 with TRBJ2-2, with TRBD1 matching over 10 bases. The germline V gene has CDR1 SGHRS and CDR2 YFSETQ. The ends lost 1 base at V and 6 bases at J; junction bases unmatched: 9. The CDR3 length is 17 residues. This chain's CDR3 is CASSLLPRDRGPGELFF. The CDR3 nucleotides read TGCGCCAGCAGCTTGCTTCCCCGGGACAGGGGACCCGGGGAGCTGTTTTTT.

The chain uses TRBV10-2 and TRBJ2-4, with D uncertain. V was pared by 4 bases and J by 1 base, with 11 bases between. Germline loops: CDR1 WSHSY, CDR2 SAAADI. CDR3 length: 15 residues. The CDR3 here is CASSALRAAKNIQYF. DNA of the CDR3: TGCGCCAGCAGTGCCCTTAGGGCGGCCAAAAACATTCAGTACTTC.

The chain is built from TRBV5-6 and TRBJ1-6, with D perhaps matching TRBD1 (5 bases). The ends were cut back, 4 bases at V and 0 bases at J, with 14 bases in the middle. The CDR3 runs to 17 residues. Germline lookup yields CDR1 SGHDT and CDR2 YYEEEE. The CDR3 reads CASSDSTERSYNSPLHF. The CDR3 coding sequence is TGTGCCAGCAGCGACTCGACAGAACGCTCCTATAATTCACCCCTCCACTTT.

CDR3 sequence (DNA): TGTGCCAGCAGCCCCAAGGGACAACGATACAATGAGCAGTTCTTC. Encoded protein: CASSPKGQRYNEQFF. This rearrangement joins TRBV7-9 to TRBJ2-1; the D gene is possibly TRBD1 (6 bases). With 5 bases removed from V and 4 bases from J, the gap between germline ends came to 15 bases. This CDR3 has 15 residues. Per germline, CDR1 SEHNR and CDR2 FQNEAQ (reference sequence).

The chain links TRBV6-5 to TRBJ1-6; D is uncertain. Between the trimmed V and J ends, which lost 0 bases and 7 bases, there was a span of 13 bases. CDR3 length: 16 amino acids. Germline CDR1 MNHEY, CDR2 SVGAGI. The chain's CDR3 is CASSYSRQSGNSPLHF. The CDR3 bases are TGTGCCAGCAGTTACTCAAGGCAGTCTGGAAATTCACCCCTCCACTTT.

This rearrangement joins TRBV28 to TRBJ1-1; perhaps TRBD1 as D (5 bases). The CDR3 is 15 residues long. Trimming removed 2 bases from V and 5 bases from J, with 15 bases in between. From germline, CDR1 is MDHEN and CDR2 SYDVKM. The DNA for the CDR3 is TGTGCCAGCAGTTTACCACAACAAGGGGTTACTGAAGCTTTCTTT. This translates into CASSLPQQGVTEAFF. The whole variable domain, remainder taken from reference TRBV28 and TRBJ1-1, is DVKVTQSSRYLVKRTGEKVFLECVQDMDHENMFWYRQDPGLGLRLIYFSYDVKMKEKGDIPEGYSVSREKKERFSLILESASTNQTSMYLCASSLPQQGVTEAFFGQGTRLTVV.

This clone has more than one count but fewer than ten. A junction boundary mismatches the germline segment, possibly from a read error. This chain uses TRBV6-1 with TRBJ1-1, with 8 bases matching TRBD1. Looked up from germline, CDR1 is MNHNS and CDR2 is SASEGT. There are 17 residues in the CDR3. CDR3 in amino acids: CAISESRRQGQNTEAFF. CDR3 sequence (DNA): TGTGCCATCAGTGAGTCGCGAAGACAGGGGCAGAACACTGAAGCTTTCTTT.

V usage is TRBV14 and J usage is TRBJ1-2; a weak D match, TRBD1 (5 bases). V lost 3 bases, J lost 1 base, and 6 bases lay in between. The CDR3 runs 13 residues. Germline CDR1 is SGHDN and CDR2 is FVKESK. The CDR3 DNA reads as TGTGCCAGCAGCCACGACAGTAACTATGGCTACACCTTC. This gives the protein CASSHDSNYGYTF. Variable domain in full (rest from reference TRBV14 and TRBJ1-2): EAGVTQFPSHSVIEKGQTVTLRCDPISGHDNLYWYRRVMGKEIKFLLHFVKESKQDESGMPNNRFLAERTGGTYSTLKVQPAELEDSGVYFCASSHDSNYGYTFGSGTRLTVV.

The chain links TRBV15 to TRBJ2-5, with D tentatively TRBD1 (6 bases). Trimming left V 11 bases short and J 4 bases short, with 17 bases between. The CDR3 runs to 13 residues. The germline V gene encodes CDR1 LNHNV and CDR2 YYDKDF (reference sequence). The DNA of the CDR3 is TGTGCCGTCGGGACCCCCAGGGGAGAGACCCAGTACTTC. Amino acid sequence: CAVGTPRGETQYF.

This chain joins TRBV20-1 and TRBJ2-1; weak D call: TRBD1 (5 bases). Germline loops: CDR1 DFQATT, CDR2 SNEGSKA (reference sequence). V was trimmed by 3 bases and J by 10 bases, leaving 10 bases between them. This CDR3 has 11 amino acids. The CDR3 DNA is TGCAGTGCTAGGCAGGGCCCAGAGCAGTTCTTC. Translating gives CSARQGPEQFF.

The rearrangement uses TRBV7-9 and TRBJ1-5; 7 nucleotides agree with TRBD1. Germline assignment: CDR1 SEHNR and CDR2 FQNEAQ (reference sequence). V was clipped by 5 bases and J by 3 bases; unmatched bases: 7. This CDR3 region has 15 residues. The CDR3 is CASSRWDSSNQPQHF. The CDR3 DNA is TGTGCCAGCAGCAGATGGGACAGCTCCAATCAGCCCCAGCATTTT.

CDR3 sequence (DNA): TGCAGCGCAAACGGGGGGCAGGCTGGCTACACCTTC. Its protein is CSANGGQAGYTF. The rearrangement uses TRBV29-1 and TRBJ1-2; TRBD1 might be the D (6 bases). Germline V gene data show CDR1 as SQVTM and CDR2 as ANQGSEA. V gave up 7 bases and J gave up 7 bases, with 16 bases separating them. The CDR3 sequence is 12 residues long. The full variable domain, with the rest looked up from reference TRBV29-1 and TRBJ1-2, is SAVISQKPSRDICQRGTSLTIQCQVDSQVTMMFWYRQQPGQSLTLIATANQGSEATYESGFVIDKFPISRPNLTFSTLTVSNMSPEDSSIYLCSANGGQAGYTFGSGTRLTVV.

This chain links TRBV6-5 with TRBJ2-3, with TRBD2 identical over 10 bases. The CDR3 runs 14 residues. The germline CDR1 and CDR2 sequences are MNHEY and SVGAGI. Trimming at V came to 7 bases and at J to 1 base, leaving 2 bases not matched to a gene. The CDR3 sequence: CASKSGGGTDTQYF. Written as DNA, the CDR3 is TGTGCCAGCAAAAGCGGGGGGGGCACAGATACGCAGTATTTT.

V and J are TRBV7-9 and TRBJ2-1; 7 bases are a match to TRBD2. Looked up from germline, CDR1 is SEHNR and CDR2 is FQNEAQ (reference sequence). V dropped 1 base and J dropped 8; count of bases not matched to a gene: 8. CDR3 length: 15 residues. CDR3 region: CASSLGAGSFYEQFF. CDR3 nucleotides: TGTGCCAGCAGCTTAGGAGCGGGGTCATTCTATGAGCAGTTCTTC.

There are a few counts of this clone. The V gene is TRBV6-5, the J gene TRBJ1-6; no definite D call. The CDR3 length is 14 residues. From germline, CDR1 is MNHEY and CDR2 SVGAGI. V lost 6 bases and J 0 bases, leaving 6 bases between the germline ends. CDR3 amino acids: CASRASSYNSPLHF. For the CDR3, the DNA is TGTGCCAGCAGAGCCAGCTCCTATAATTCACCCCTCCACTTT.

The V call is TRBV4-3, the J call TRBJ2-1; 7 nucleotides agree with TRBD1. CDR3 length: 13 residues. Losses at the gene ends were 0 bases for V and 10 bases for J; bases not matched to a gene: 3. Germline lookup yields CDR1 LGHNA and CDR2 YSLEER. In DNA form, the CDR3 reads TGCGCCAGCAGCCAAGAAGGGGGCATGGAGCAGTTCTTC. Amino acid sequence: CASSQEGGMEQFF.

This clone was counted once. V and J are TRBV7-8 and TRBJ1-1, with D unclear. CDR3 length equals 14 residues. The V and J ends lost 4 bases and 6 bases respectively, with 15 bases between them. CDR1 and CDR2 (germline): SGHVS, FQNEAQ. The CDR3 region has the DNA TGTGCCAGCAGCTCGTTCCGGGAGGAAGCTGAAGCTTTCTTT. As protein: CASSSFREEAEAFF.